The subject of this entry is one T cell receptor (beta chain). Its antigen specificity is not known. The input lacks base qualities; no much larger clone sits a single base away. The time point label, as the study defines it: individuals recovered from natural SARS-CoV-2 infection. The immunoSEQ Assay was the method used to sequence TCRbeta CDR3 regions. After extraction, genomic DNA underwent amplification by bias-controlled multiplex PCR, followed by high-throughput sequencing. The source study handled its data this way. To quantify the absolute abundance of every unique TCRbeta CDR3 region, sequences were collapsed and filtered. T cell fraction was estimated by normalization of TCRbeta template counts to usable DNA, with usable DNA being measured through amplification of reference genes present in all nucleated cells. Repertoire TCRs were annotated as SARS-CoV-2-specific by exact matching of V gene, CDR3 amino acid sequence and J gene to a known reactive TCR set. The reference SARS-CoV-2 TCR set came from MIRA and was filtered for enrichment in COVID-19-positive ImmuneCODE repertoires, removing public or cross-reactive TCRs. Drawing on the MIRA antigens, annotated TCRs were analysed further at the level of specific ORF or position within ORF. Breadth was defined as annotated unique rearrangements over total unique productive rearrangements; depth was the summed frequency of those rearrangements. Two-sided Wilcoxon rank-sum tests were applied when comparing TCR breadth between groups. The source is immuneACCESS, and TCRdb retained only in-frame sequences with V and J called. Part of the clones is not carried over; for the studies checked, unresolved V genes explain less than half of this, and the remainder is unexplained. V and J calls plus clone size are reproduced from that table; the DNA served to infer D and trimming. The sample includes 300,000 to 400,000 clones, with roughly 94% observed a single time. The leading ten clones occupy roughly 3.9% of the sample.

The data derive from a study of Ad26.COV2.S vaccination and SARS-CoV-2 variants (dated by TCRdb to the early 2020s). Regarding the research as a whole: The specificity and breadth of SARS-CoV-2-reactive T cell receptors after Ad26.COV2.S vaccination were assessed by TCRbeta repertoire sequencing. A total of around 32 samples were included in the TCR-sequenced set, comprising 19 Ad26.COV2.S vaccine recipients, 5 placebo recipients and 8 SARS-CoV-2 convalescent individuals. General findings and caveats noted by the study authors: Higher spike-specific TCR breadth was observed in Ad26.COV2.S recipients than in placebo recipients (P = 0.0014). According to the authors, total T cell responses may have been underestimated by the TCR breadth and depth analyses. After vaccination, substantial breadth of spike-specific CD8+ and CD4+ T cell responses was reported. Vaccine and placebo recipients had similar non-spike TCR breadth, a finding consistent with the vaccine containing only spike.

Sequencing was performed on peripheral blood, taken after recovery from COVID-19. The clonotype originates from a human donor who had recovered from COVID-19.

The CDR3 region: CASSYRAGDGYTF. The DNA sequence follows: TGTGCCAGCAGTTACAGGGCAGGGGATGGCTACACCTTC. This sequence uses TRBV6-5 and TRBJ1-2; matching of 6 bases hints at TRBD1 as the D gene. There are 13 amino acids in the CDR3, from cysteine to phenylalanine inclusive. The kept DNA is CDR3 alone, 39 bases in frame from the first base. CDR1 is given as MNHEY and CDR2 as SVGAGI, both from the germline V gene. V is pared back by 2 bases and J by 6 bases, with 10 bases lying between the germline termini.